This TCR beta chain appears in the sequencing data of a study of identical twins. Findings and caveats of the study: Weaker excess twin sharing was seen among beta out-of-frame sequences. While abundant cord blood beta clonotypes carried fewer insertions, memory repertoires showed no such pattern.

Regarding this clonotype: The antigen remains undetermined.

Template switching added a universal primer site; cDNA carried unique molecular identifiers. TCRdb reanalysed the 5' RACE reads using MiXCR and keeps one entry per CDR3 protein. The repertoire has about 700,000 distinct CDR3 sequences, 5.5% to 6.5% of them found once; the top ten carry around 2%. This receptor was obtained from a man younger than 35 in good health. The sample was naive T cells sorted from blood.

CDR3 DNA: TGTGCCAGCACCACGTTAGTCCAGTCCTACAATGAGCAGTTCTTC. It is translated as CASTTLVQSYNEQFF. The rearrangement joins TRBV7-8 to TRBJ2-1; D call uncertain. V was trimmed by 7 bases and J by 1 base, leaving 14 bases between them. There are 15 residues in the CDR3. The germline V gene encodes CDR1 SGHVS and CDR2 FQNEAQ.